These 16 T cell receptor beta chains were sequenced from one sample in a study of blood T cell repertoires in COVID-19. The method was immunoSEQ multiplex PCR; TCRdb's version includes in-frame clones alone and lacks a portion of them. Here the sample spans 140,000 to 150,000 clones, around 90% being singletons. The specimen was peripheral blood. The receptor set was obtained from a man in his 70s with acute or convalescent COVID-19.

The CDR3 region is CASTEQGVWTQYF. The DNA for the CDR3 is TGTGCCAGCACCGAACAGGGCGTCTGGACCCAGTACTTC. The rearrangement joins TRBV5-8 to TRBJ2-5, with a tentative D call TRBD1 (6 bases). From germline, CDR1 is SGHTS and CDR2 YDEGEE. V dropped 6 bases and J dropped 7 bases, with 16 bases sitting between them. This CDR3 is 13 amino acids long. Together with reference TRBV5-8 and TRBJ2-5, the CDR3 gives the full variable domain: EAGVTQSPTHLIKTRGQQATLRCSPISGHTSVYWYQQALGLGLQFLLWYDEGEERNRGNFPPRFSGRQFPNYSSELNVNALELEDSALYLCASTEQGVWTQYFGPGTRLLVL.

V and J are TRBV19 and TRBJ2-1, with TRBD1 matching over 9 bases. This CDR3 is 15 amino acids long. V dropped 5 bases and J dropped 2; count of bases not matched to a gene: 4. Germline loops: CDR1 LNHDA, CDR2 SQIVND (reference sequence). CDR3 nucleotides: TGTGCCAGTAGTCTCGGACAGGGGCCCTACAATGAGCAGTTCTTC. Its translation is CASSLGQGPYNEQFF. Based on the CDR3 plus reference TRBV19 and TRBJ2-1, the full variable domain is DGGITQSPKYLFRKEGQNVTLSCEQNLNHDAMYWYRQDPGQGLRLIYYSQIVNDFQKGDIAEGYSVSREKKESFPLTVTSAQKNPTAFYLCASSLGQGPYNEQFFGPGTRLTVL.

V usage is TRBV6-5 and J usage is TRBJ1-4; 7 nucleotides agree with TRBD1. The CDR3 is made up of 14 amino acids. Germline CDR1 and CDR2: MNHEY and SVGAGI. With 2 bases clipped from V and 8 bases from J, the junction kept 5 bases outside the gene matches. The CDR3 is CASSYTGVREKLFF. In DNA, the CDR3 is TGTGCCAGCAGTTACACAGGGGTCCGGGAAAAACTGTTTTTT.

This chain connects TRBV27 to TRBJ2-5, with 11 bases that match TRBD2. V dropped 5 bases and J dropped 4; count of bases not matched to a gene: 6. CDR3 size: 15 residues. The germline V gene has CDR1 MNHEY and CDR2 SMNVEV (reference sequence). CDR3 bases: TGTGCCAGCAGTCAACTAGCGGGAGTAACAGAGACCCAGTACTTC. Translating it yields CASSQLAGVTETQYF.

The V call is TRBV3-1 (or the pseudogene TRBV3-2), the J call TRBJ2-1; 8 nucleotides match TRBD2. CDR1 and CDR2 from the germline V gene are LGHDT and YNNKEL (reference sequence). This CDR3 contains 14 residues. With 5 bases clipped from V and 2 bases from J, the junction kept 2 bases outside the gene matches. Written as DNA, the CDR3 is TGTGCCAGCAGCGCGCGGGGGGCCTACAATGAGCAGTTCTTC. Its translation is CASSARGAYNEQFF.

V gene TRBV5-1 combines with J gene TRBJ2-2, with TRBD1 matching 8 bases. V was pared by 4 bases and J by 7 bases, with 6 bases of the junction left unmatched. The germline V gene encodes CDR1 SGHRS and CDR2 YFSETQ. This CDR3 spans 14 amino acids. CDR3 region: CASSTAGGGGELFF. The CDR3 nucleotides read TGCGCCAGCAGCACCGCAGGGGGCGGCGGGGAGCTGTTTTTT.

The J gene is TRBJ1-5, the V gene TRBV3-1 (or the pseudogene TRBV3-2); D is ambiguous. The CDR3 consists of 15 residues. V was cut by 0 bases and J by 0 bases, with 6 bases left in between. Germline CDR1 and CDR2: LGHDT and YNNKEL (reference sequence). The CDR3 loop reads CASSQDGNSNQPQHF. Written as DNA, the CDR3 is TGTGCCAGCAGCCAAGACGGGAATAGCAATCAGCCCCAGCATTTT.

V usage is TRBV10-1 and J usage is TRBJ2-7; 9 nucleotides match TRBD1. The CDR3 totals 12 residues. The V and J ends lost 8 bases and 8 bases, in that order; junction bases with no gene match: 7. The germline gives CDR1 WNHNN, CDR2 SYGVQD (reference sequence). Written as DNA, the CDR3 is TGCGCCAGCGGAGGGACAGGGATTAAGCAGTACTTC. Translating it yields CASGGTGIKQYF.

The V gene is TRBV2, the J gene TRBJ2-1; TRBD2 matches at 11 bases. The CDR3 has 15 residues. Trimming cost V 4 bases and J 7 bases; bases outside gene matches: 6. Germline loops: CDR1 SNHLY, CDR2 FYNNEI. The CDR3 DNA reads as TGTGCCAGCAGTGTCTTAGCGGGGGGGAATAATGAGCAGTTCTTC. As protein: CASSVLAGGNNEQFF.

This chain uses TRBV6-4 with TRBJ1-4; 9 bases are shared with TRBD1. CDR1 and CDR2 from the germline V gene are MRHNA and SNTAGT. There are 16 residues in the CDR3. Trimming at V came to 5 bases and at J to 4 bases, leaving 8 bases not matched to a gene. The CDR3 DNA sequence: TGTGCCAGCAGTTCTACTCCGGGACAGGGTAATGAAAAACTGTTTTTT. Translated, it gives CASSSTPGQGNEKLFF.

This rearrangement joins TRBV30 to TRBJ1-1, with unresolved D. The CDR3 runs 12 residues. Deletions cut 4 bases from V and 7 bases from J, with 13 bases between. Germline CDR1 is GTSNPN and CDR2 is SVGIG (reference sequence). CDR3 sequence: CAWIGGPIEAFF. CDR3 nucleotides: TGTGCCTGGATCGGCGGGCCCATTGAAGCTTTCTTT.

The gene calls are TRBV11-3 and TRBJ2-1; 9 positions agree with TRBD2. The CDR3 is made up of 15 amino acids. CDR1 is SGHNT, CDR2 YENEEA, per germline. Trimming took 1 base from V and 7 from J; bases not matched to a gene: 5. CDR3 residues: CASSLGAGGPNEQFF. The CDR3 nucleotides are TGTGCCAGCAGCTTAGGAGCGGGGGGCCCGAATGAGCAGTTCTTC.

V usage is TRBV7-2 and J usage is TRBJ2-2; possible D gene TRBD1, 6 bases. CDR1 is SGHTA and CDR2 is FQGNSA in the germline V gene. Deletions cut 2 bases from V and 1 base from J, with 8 bases between. This CDR3 contains 15 residues. CDR3 DNA: TGTGCCAGCAGCTTAATGGGACAGAACACCGGGGAGCTGTTTTTT. It specifies CASSLMGQNTGELFF.

The chain uses TRBV7-9 and TRBJ2-2, with 10 bases matching TRBD2. The V gene's germline CDR1 is SEHNR and CDR2 FQNEAQ (reference sequence). This CDR3 has 16 residues. Germline trimming cut 5 bases from V and 7 bases from J; bases unmatched to any gene: 10. The chain's CDR3 is CASSHKREGRIGELFF. In DNA form, the CDR3 reads TGTGCCAGCAGCCACAAGCGGGAGGGCCGGATCGGGGAGCTGTTTTTT.

The CDR3 bases are TGTGCCAGCTACGGAGATACGCAGTATTTT. The encoded protein is CASYGDTQYF. The rearrangement joins TRBV2 to TRBJ2-3, with no clear D. V was cut by 8 bases and J by 5 bases, with 5 bases left in between. Germline values: CDR1 SNHLY, CDR2 FYNNEI. The length of the CDR3 is 10 residues.

The chain joins TRBV19 to TRBJ2-7, with a tentative D call TRBD1 (6 bases). V was shortened by 3 bases and J by 3 bases, with 15 bases between the two germline ends. From germline, CDR1 is LNHDA and CDR2 SQIVND (reference sequence). The CDR3 consists of 15 residues. The CDR3 DNA reads TGTGCCAGTAGTATTAAGGACAGTGATAACTACGAGCAGTACTTC. It encodes CASSIKDSDNYEQYF. The full variable domain, in which reference TRBV19 and TRBJ2-7 provide the parts outside the CDR3, is DGGITQSPKYLFRKEGQNVTLSCEQNLNHDAMYWYRQDPGQGLRLIYYSQIVNDFQKGDIAEGYSVSREKKESFPLTVTSAQKNPTAFYLCASSIKDSDNYEQYFGPGTRLTVT.